This T cell receptor beta chain derives from a study of cytomegalovirus exposure and HLA in healthy donors. Germline-derived CDR1 and CDR2 are MGHRA and YSYEKL. Trimming took 1 base from V and 0 from J, leaving 10 bases between them. The length of the CDR3 is 17 residues. Use of 60 Vbeta and 13 Jbeta primers characterized the PCR. Clones were sequenced by immunoSEQ multiplex PCR, and TCRdb holds only the in-frame ones, with some missing. The sample lists around 100,000 clones, more than 80% occurring once. The sample was PBMCs. This TCR was recovered from a man younger than 40 in good health and CMV-seronegative. The chain is built from TRBV4-1 and TRBJ2-6; TRBD1 is a possible D gene (5 bases). In nucleotides, the CDR3 is TGCGCCAGCAGCCAAGGGCGCCAGGGCTCTGGGGCCAACGTCCTGACTTTC. Protein: CASSQGRQGSGANVLTF.